Sequencing of this T cell receptor (beta chain) was carried out in a study of T cells after yellow fever vaccination. Study results and limitations: The appearance of a small share of clonotypes in both CD4 and CD8 compartments was observed.

CDR3 length equals 18 residues. V lost 4 bases and J lost 1, with 18 bases in between. Germline V lookup: CDR1 SGHRS, CDR2 YFSETQ. Remarks on this clonotype: The antigen remains undetermined.

5'RACE template switching added a universal primer site and UMIs to TCR cDNA. Using its own MiXCR run on the 5' RACE reads, TCRdb lists one record per CDR3 protein. Among 50,000 or so distinct CDR3 sequences listed, 7.4% were seen once. The chain employs TRBV5-1 and TRBJ2-6; D unresolved. Sequencing used CD8+ T cells sorted from PBMCs, obtained less than 16 days after the first yellow fever vaccination. The receptor comes from a man aged 18 to 29 who received the YFV17D yellow fever vaccine. Here the CDR3 DNA reads TGCGCCAGCAGCACTACCCACTTAGGGTCTTCTGGGGCCAACGTCCTGACTTTC. This translates into CASSTTHLGSSGANVLTF.